This TCR beta chain was identified during a study of shared clonotypes between healthy human individuals. Across the whole study: Contributing individuals were two females and three males aged 18 to 49.

A note on this clone: The antigen remains unidentified.

Study-level points and caveats: Sorted-subset samples were not fully sequenced, rarefaction indicated.

At a deep level, the assay was run. The assay was immunoSEQ multiplex PCR, and TCRdb's table has in-frame clones only and misses some. This sample has about 990,000 clones, with 78% found just once. This receptor was taken from a young man in good health. Some clones in this sample may be carry-over from other donors' samples. The source material was memory CD4+ T cells from PBMCs. Specified subset: CD45RA-negative fraction.

CDR3 sequence reads: CASSRAGHLQIYNEQFF. In DNA, the CDR3 is TGTGCCAGCAGCCGGGCCGGCCACCTCCAAATTTACAATGAGCAGTTCTTC. This sequence joins TRBV14 and TRBJ2-1; D is unclear. Looked up from germline, CDR1 is SGHDN and CDR2 is FVKESK. With 4 bases removed from V and 4 bases from J, the gap between germline ends came to 20 bases. The CDR3 runs to 17 residues.